The table lists the clone carrying this TCR beta chain with many counts. The data were obtained in a study of T cells in Graves' hyperthyroidism and ophthalmopathy. The CDR3 contains 13 residues. Germline V gene sequence: CDR1 MNHNS, CDR2 SASEGT. The V gene lost 4 bases and the J gene lost 5 bases, with 12 bases spanning the gap. TCR beta CDR3 regions were amplified from RNA transcripts. A first-round RT-PCR of the TCR CDR3 used the HTBI primer set. TCRdb used MiXCR to reprocess the multiplex PCR reads, holding one entry per CDR3 protein. The sample comprises about 600,000 distinct CDR3 sequences, approximately 15% of which are singletons, and 7% to 9% rests with the top ten.

The rearrangement links TRBV6-1 to TRBJ2-7; tentative D call: TRBD2 (5 bases). Input material: blood. This TCR came from a woman between 18 and 29 years old with Graves' ophthalmopathy. CDR3 loop: CASSVGKPHEQYF. For the CDR3, the DNA is TGTGCCAGCAGTGTCGGGAAACCCCACGAGCAGTACTTC.